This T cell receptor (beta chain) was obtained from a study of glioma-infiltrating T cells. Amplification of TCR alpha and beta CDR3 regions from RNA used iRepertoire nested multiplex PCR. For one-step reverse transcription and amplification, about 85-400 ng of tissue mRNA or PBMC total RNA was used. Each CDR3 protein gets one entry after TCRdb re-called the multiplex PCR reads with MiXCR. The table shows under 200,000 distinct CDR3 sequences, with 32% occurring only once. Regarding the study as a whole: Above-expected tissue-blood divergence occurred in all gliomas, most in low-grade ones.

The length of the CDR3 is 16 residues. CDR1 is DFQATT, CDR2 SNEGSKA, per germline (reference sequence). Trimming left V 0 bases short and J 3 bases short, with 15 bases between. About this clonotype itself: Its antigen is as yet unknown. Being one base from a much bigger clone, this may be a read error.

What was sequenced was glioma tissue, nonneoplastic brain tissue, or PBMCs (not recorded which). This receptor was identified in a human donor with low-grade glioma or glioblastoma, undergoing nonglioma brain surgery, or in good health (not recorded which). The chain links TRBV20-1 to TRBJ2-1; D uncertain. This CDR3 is CSARDLARTDYNEQFF. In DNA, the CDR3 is TGCAGTGCTAGAGATCTCGCGAGAACCGACTACAATGAGCAGTTCTTC.